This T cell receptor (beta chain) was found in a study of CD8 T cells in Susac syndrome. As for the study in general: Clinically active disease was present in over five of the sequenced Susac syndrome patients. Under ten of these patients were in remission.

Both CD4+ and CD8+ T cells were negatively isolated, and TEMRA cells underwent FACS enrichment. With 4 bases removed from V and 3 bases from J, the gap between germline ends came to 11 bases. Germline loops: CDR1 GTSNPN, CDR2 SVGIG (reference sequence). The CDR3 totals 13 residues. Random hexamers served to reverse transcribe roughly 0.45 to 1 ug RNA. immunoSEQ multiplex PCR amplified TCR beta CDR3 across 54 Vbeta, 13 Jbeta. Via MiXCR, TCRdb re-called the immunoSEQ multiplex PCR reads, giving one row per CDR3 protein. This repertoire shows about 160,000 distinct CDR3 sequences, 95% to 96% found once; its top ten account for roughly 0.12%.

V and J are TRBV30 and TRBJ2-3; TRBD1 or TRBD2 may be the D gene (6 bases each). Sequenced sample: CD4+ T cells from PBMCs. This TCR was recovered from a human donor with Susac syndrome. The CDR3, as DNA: TGTGCCTGGACGAGGAGGGGGACAGATACGCAGTATTTT. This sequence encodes CAWTRRGTDTQYF.